This TCR beta chain was sequenced for a study of control samples from healthy donors and cancer patients (dated by TCRdb to 2020 to 2022). In the case of this clone: This receptor's antigen is unknown. Per-base qualities were not stored, and no clone one base away is much larger.

V and J lose 10 bases and 0 bases, and a span of 10 bases separates them. The germline V gene provides CDR1 SNHLY and CDR2 FYNNEI. The CDR3 covers 14 residues, taking in both the cysteine and the phenylalanine. Only the CDR3 DNA stays, 42 bases, in frame from base 1. The protocol used for the library was the immunoSEQ multiplex PCR assay. Entries here come from immuneACCESS through TCRdb and include only in-frame sequences with V and J called. Some clones fail to appear in such tables; in the studies checked, an unresolved V gene covers under half of the shortfall, and the cause of the remainder is unknown. Here the sample has under 150,000 clones; approximately 90% occur a single time. Roughly 8.7% of the sample lies in the top ten.

This clonotype originated in a woman aged 25 to 39 in good health. The sample was blood. The rearrangement combines TRBV2 with TRBJ1-6; the D gene is possibly TRBD1, with 5 bases matching. CDR3 region: CATWDGSYNSPLHF. The nucleotides read TGTGCCACGTGGGACGGCTCCTATAATTCACCCCTCCACTTT. The variable domain in full, with residues beyond the CDR3 obtained from the reference TRBV2 and TRBJ1-6 genes, is EPEVTQTPSHQVTQMGQEVILRCVPISNHLYFYWYRQILGQKVEFLVSFYNNEISEKSEIFDDQFSVERPDGSNFTLKIRSTKLEDSAMYFCATWDGSYNSPLHFGNGTRLTVT.